The present TCR beta chain was sequenced within a study of blood T cell repertoires in COVID-19. J gave up 2 bases and V 6 bases, and 10 bases lay outside the gene matches. CDR3 length: 15 residues. In germline, CDR1 is MNHEY, CDR2 SVGAGI. Sequenced by immunoSEQ multiplex PCR; TCRdb stores in-frame clones only, minus some. The sample holds 430,000 or so clones, 70% to 90% seen once. This sequence joins TRBV6-5 and TRBJ2-7; 7 nucleotides match TRBD2. Sequencing was done on a sample of PBMCs or T cells enriched from blood (not recorded which). This clonotype was sampled from a woman aged 35 to 49 who had recovered from COVID-19. The chain's CDR3 is CASRLMLAATYEQYF. The DNA of the CDR3 is TGTGCCAGCAGACTCATGCTAGCGGCGACCTACGAGCAGTACTTC.